These 12 T cell receptor beta chains share one sample of origin, sequenced in a study of response to subunit inactivated influenza vaccine. TCRdb re-analysed the RT-PCR reads in MiXCR, keeping a single row per CDR3 protein. The table shows more than 150,000 distinct CDR3 sequences, with around 11% occurring only once. The sequenced sample was CD8+ T cells sorted from PBMCs, obtained less than 30 months after vaccination. All receptors derive from a man aged 50 to 69 who received an inactivated influenza vaccine.

This clonotype was picked up a small number of times. The chain couples TRBV12-3 or TRBV12-4 to TRBJ2-1, with TRBD1 as a possible D gene (5 bases). The CDR3 contains 12 residues. The ends were cut back, 6 bases at V and 5 bases at J, with 8 bases in the middle. CDR3 sequence (DNA): TGTGCCAGCAGCCAGACAGACAATGAGCAGTTCTTC. This sequence encodes CASSQTDNEQFF.

In its sample, this clonotype was seen a few times. CDR3 nucleotide sequence: TGCGCCAGCAGCCAAGGGGGAAGGGGAAGTACCGGGGAGCTGTTTTTT. Translated: CASSQGGRGSTGELFF. The chain couples TRBV4-3 to TRBJ2-2; D may be TRBD1 (5 bases). CDR3 length: 16 amino acids. The ends were cut back, 1 base at V and 5 bases at J, with 14 bases in the middle. Germline V gene sequence: CDR1 LGHNA, CDR2 YSLEER.

This clonotype was observed a few times. The chain joins TRBV18 to TRBJ1-6; 7 nucleotides line up with TRBD1. Germline assignment: CDR1 KGHSH and CDR2 LQKENI. The junction had 8 bases not matched to a gene; V was cut back by 3 bases and J by 9 bases. The CDR3 length is 15 residues. The CDR3 coding sequence is TGTGCCAGCTCACCCCGCGGGGACAGACCTTCACCCCTCCACTTT. This translates into CASSPRGDRPSPLHF.

This clonotype was recorded at least ten times. Since a much larger clone is just one base distant, this may be a read error. The chain links TRBV24-1 to TRBJ2-1, with TRBD2 identical over 9 bases. There are 14 residues in the CDR3. CDR1 is KGHDR and CDR2 is SFDVKD in the germline V gene. The V segment lost 3 bases and the J segment 9 bases; nucleotides outside the gene matches: 5. Here the CDR3 reads CATSDLAGRGEQFF. CDR3 bases: TGTGCCACCAGTGATCTAGCGGGAAGGGGTGAGCAGTTCTTC.

This clonotype was detected only a few times. The CDR3 region has the DNA TGTGCCAGTAGTGAGACAGTCAATCAGCCCCAGCATTTT. This gives the protein CASSETVNQPQHF. V is TRBV19 and J is TRBJ1-5; possible D gene TRBD1, 5 bases. V lost 5 bases and J lost 3, with 8 bases in between. The CDR3 spans 13 residues. Germline-derived CDR1 and CDR2 are LNHDA and SQIVND (reference sequence).

In its sample, this clonotype was seen a few times. V and J are TRBV10-3 and TRBJ2-7, with 10 bases fitting TRBD1. Per the germline V gene, CDR1 is ENHRY and CDR2 is SYGVKD. Trimming took 5 bases from V and 5 from J; bases not matched to a gene: 12. This CDR3 comprises 16 residues. CDR3: CAISTISGTGDHEQYF. DNA for the CDR3: TGTGCCATCAGTACTATCTCCGGGACAGGGGATCACGAGCAGTACTTC.

The chain has TRBV27 and TRBJ2-1; 13 nucleotides align to TRBD2. The CDR3 is 14 amino acids. J lost 12 bases, V lost 5 bases, and 7 bases had no gene match. Looked up from germline, CDR1 is MNHEY and CDR2 is SMNVEV (reference sequence). The CDR3 is CASSPRTSGSTQFF. The CDR3 DNA reads as TGTGCCAGCAGTCCCCGGACTAGCGGGAGTACGCAGTTCTTC.

This clonotype has a count of ten or more. The V call is TRBV27, the J call TRBJ1-6; tentative D call: TRBD1 (5 bases). The CDR3 is 15 residues long. The ends were cut back, 3 bases at V and 7 bases at J, with 13 bases in the middle. From germline, CDR1 is MNHEY and CDR2 SMNVEV (reference sequence). This CDR3 reads CASSFLGDHNSPLHF. The CDR3, as DNA: TGTGCCAGCAGTTTCCTGGGGGATCACAATTCACCCCTCCACTTT.

This clonotype was detected only a few times. The J gene is TRBJ2-7, the V gene TRBV28, with D perhaps being TRBD1 or TRBD2 (5 bases each). The CDR3 contains 16 residues. V shed 1 base and J shed 7 bases, with 20 bases lying between them. Germline-derived CDR1 and CDR2 are MDHEN and SYDVKM. For the CDR3, the DNA is TGTGCCAGCAGTTTATTCCACCCAGGGAGTGATGGTGAGCAGTACTTC. Protein: CASSLFHPGSDGEQYF.

This clonotype was detected only a few times. The chain employs TRBV28 and TRBJ1-4, with D tentatively TRBD1 (5 bases). This CDR3 is 15 amino acids long. Germline values: CDR1 MDHEN, CDR2 SYDVKM. The V end lost 5 bases, the J end lost 6 bases, and 16 bases lay between the germline ends. DNA of the CDR3: TGTGCCAGCAGTACATGGGGCACGGAGTATGAAAAACTGTTTTTT. Translated: CASSTWGTEYEKLFF.

This clonotype was observed a handful of times. V usage is TRBV5-6 and J usage is TRBJ2-5; D not resolved. The CDR3 has 12 residues. V lost 2 bases to trimming and J lost 5 bases, with 7 bases between them. Germline V gene lookup returns CDR1 SGHDT and CDR2 YYEEEE. The CDR3 DNA sequence: TGTGCCAGCAGCTTCTTGGTTGAGACCCAGTACTTC. It encodes CASSFLVETQYF.

The rearrangement links TRBV9 to TRBJ2-1, with TRBD2 matching 12 bases. The V and J ends lost 5 bases and 3 bases, in that order; junction bases with no gene match: 6. The CDR3 has 16 amino acids. CDR1 is SGDLS and CDR2 is YYNGEE in the germline V gene. The CDR3: CASSPSGRGVYNEQFF. In nucleotides, the CDR3 is TGTGCCAGCAGTCCTAGCGGGAGGGGGGTCTACAATGAGCAGTTCTTC.